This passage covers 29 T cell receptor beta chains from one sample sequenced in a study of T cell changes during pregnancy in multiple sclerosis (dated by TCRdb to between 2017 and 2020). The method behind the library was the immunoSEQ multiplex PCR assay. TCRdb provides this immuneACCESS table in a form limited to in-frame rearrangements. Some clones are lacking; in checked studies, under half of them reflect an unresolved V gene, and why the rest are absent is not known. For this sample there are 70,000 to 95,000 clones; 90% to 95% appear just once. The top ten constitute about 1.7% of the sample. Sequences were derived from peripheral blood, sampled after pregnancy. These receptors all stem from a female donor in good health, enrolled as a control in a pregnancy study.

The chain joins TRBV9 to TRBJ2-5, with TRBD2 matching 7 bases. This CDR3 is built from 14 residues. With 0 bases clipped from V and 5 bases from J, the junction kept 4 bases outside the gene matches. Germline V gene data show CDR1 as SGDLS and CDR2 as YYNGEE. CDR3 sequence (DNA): TGTGCCAGCAGCGTAGGGAGGCGGGGGGAGACCCAGTACTTC. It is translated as CASSVGRRGETQYF.

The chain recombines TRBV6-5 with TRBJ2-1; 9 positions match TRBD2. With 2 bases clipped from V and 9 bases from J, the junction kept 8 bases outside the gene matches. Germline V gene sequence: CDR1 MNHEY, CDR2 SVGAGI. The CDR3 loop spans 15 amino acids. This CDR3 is CASSYRGAGGGEQFF. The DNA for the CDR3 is TGTGCCAGCAGTTACCGGGGGGCGGGAGGGGGTGAGCAGTTCTTC.

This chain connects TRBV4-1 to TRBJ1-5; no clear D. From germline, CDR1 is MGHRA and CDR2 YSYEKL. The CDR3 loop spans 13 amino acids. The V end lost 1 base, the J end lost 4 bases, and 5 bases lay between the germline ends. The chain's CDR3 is CASSQGANQPQHF. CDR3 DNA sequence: TGCGCCAGCAGCCAAGGGGCAAATCAGCCCCAGCATTTT.

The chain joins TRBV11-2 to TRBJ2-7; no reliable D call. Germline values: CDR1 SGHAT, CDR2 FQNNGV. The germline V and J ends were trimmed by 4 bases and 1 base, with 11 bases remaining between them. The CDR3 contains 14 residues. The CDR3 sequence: CASSSRQGSYEQYF. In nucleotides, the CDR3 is TGTGCCAGCAGCTCTCGACAAGGATCCTACGAGCAGTACTTC.

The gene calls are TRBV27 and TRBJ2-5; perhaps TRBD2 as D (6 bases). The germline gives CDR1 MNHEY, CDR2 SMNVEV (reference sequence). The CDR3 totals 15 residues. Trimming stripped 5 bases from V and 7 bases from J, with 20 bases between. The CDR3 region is CASSLFGGNPGTQYF. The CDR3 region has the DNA TGTGCCAGCAGTCTCTTCGGGGGTAACCCCGGGACCCAGTACTTC.

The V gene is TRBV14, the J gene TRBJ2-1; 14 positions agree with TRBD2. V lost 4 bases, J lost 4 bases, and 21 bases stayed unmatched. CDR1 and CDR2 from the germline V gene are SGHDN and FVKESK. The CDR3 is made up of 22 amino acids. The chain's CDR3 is CASSRHLRTSGRPLAPYNEQFF. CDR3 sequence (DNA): TGTGCCAGCAGCCGCCACCTTAGGACTAGCGGGAGGCCCTTGGCCCCATACAATGAGCAGTTCTTC.

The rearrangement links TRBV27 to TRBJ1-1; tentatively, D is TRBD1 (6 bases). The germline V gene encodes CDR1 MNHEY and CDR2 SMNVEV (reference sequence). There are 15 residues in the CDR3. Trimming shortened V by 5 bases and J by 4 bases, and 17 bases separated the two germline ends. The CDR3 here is CASSPNGQRGTEAFF. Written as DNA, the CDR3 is TGTGCCAGCAGTCCGAACGGACAGCGAGGCACTGAAGCTTTCTTT.

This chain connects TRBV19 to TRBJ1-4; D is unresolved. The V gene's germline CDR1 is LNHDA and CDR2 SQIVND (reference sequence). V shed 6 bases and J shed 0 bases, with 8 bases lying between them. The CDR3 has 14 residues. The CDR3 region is CASSRQATNEKLFF. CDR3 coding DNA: TGTGCCAGTAGCAGACAAGCAACTAATGAAAAACTGTTTTTT.

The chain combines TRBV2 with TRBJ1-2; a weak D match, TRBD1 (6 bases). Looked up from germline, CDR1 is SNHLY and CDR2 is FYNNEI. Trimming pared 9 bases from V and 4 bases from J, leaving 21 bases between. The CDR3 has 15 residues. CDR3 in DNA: TGTGCCAGAGAAGCGGGGGCCCCCCTCTTCTATGGCTACACCTTC. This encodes CAREAGAPLFYGYTF.

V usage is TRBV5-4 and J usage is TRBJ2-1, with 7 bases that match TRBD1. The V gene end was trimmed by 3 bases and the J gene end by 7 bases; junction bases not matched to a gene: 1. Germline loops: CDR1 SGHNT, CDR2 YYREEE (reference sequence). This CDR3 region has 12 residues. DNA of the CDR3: TGTGCCAGCAGCTCGACAGGGAATGAGCAGTTCTTC. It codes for CASSSTGNEQFF. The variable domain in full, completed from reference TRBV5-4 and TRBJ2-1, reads ETGVTQSPTHLIKTRGQQVTLRCSSQSGHNTVSWYQQALGQGPQFIFQYYREEENGRGNFPPRFSGLQFPNYSSELNVNALELDDSALYLCASSSTGNEQFFGPGTRLTVL.

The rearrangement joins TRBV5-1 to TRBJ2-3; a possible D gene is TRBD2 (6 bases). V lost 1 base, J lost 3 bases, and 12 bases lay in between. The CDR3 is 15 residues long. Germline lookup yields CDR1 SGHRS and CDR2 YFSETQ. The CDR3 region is CASSLIGRETDTQYF. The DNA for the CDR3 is TGCGCCAGCAGCTTGATTGGTCGGGAGACAGATACGCAGTATTTT.

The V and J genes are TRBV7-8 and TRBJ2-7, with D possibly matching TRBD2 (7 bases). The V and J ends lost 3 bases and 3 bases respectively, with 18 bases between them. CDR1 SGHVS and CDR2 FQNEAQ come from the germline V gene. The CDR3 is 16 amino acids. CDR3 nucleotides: TGTGCCAGCAGCTTGGGGGGGGCAGGGGAGAGCTACGAGCAGTACTTC. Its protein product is CASSLGGAGESYEQYF. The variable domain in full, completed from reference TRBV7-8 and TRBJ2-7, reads GAGVSQSPRYKVAKRGQDVALRCDPISGHVSLFWYQQALGQGPEFLTYFQNEAQLDKSGLPSDRFFAERPEGSVSTLKIQRTQQEDSAVYLCASSLGGAGESYEQYFGPGTRLTVT.

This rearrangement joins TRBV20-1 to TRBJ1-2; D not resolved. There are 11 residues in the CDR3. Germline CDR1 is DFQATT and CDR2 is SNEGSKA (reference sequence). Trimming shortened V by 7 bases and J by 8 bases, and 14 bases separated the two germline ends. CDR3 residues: CSGMAAKGYTF. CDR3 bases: TGCAGTGGAATGGCAGCGAAAGGCTACACCTTC.

CDR3 DNA: TGTGCCAGCAGCGGAGTGCCCGAAACCTTCTCTGGAAACACCATATATTTT. This sequence encodes CASSGVPETFSGNTIYF. V usage is TRBV5-6 and J usage is TRBJ1-3; no clear D. This CDR3 region has 17 residues. Germline-derived CDR1 and CDR2 are SGHDT and YYEEEE. Deletions cut 4 bases from V and 0 bases from J, with 17 bases between.

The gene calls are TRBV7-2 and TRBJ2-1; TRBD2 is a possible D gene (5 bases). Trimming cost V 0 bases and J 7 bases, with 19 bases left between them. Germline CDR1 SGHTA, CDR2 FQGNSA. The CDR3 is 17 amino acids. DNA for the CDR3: TGTGCCAGCAGCTTAGCGTCTACGAGGGAGAGTGGAAATGAGCAGTTCTTC. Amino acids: CASSLASTRESGNEQFF.

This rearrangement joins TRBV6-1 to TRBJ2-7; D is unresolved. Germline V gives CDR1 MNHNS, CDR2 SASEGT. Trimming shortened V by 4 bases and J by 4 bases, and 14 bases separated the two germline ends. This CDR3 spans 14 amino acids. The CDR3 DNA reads TGTGCCAGCAGTGTCTATGCGACAAATTACGAGCAGTACTTC. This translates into CASSVYATNYEQYF.

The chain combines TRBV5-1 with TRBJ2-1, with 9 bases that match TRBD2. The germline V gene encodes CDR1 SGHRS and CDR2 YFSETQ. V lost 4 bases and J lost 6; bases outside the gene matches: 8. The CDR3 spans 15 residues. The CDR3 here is CASSASSGVFNEQFF. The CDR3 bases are TGCGCCAGCAGCGCCTCTAGCGGGGTATTCAATGAGCAGTTCTTC.

For the CDR3, the DNA is TGCGCCAGCAGGGACACCAGCTCCTACAATGAGCAGTTCTTC. The encoded protein is CASRDTSSYNEQFF. The chain carries TRBV5-1 and TRBJ2-1, with a tentative D call TRBD1 (5 bases). The CDR3 runs to 14 residues. The germline V gene has CDR1 SGHRS and CDR2 YFSETQ. The ends were cut back, 5 bases at V and 0 bases at J, with 9 bases in the middle. Filled out from reference TRBV5-1 and TRBJ2-1, the complete variable domain reads KAGVTQTPRYLIKTRGQQVTLSCSPISGHRSVSWYQQTPGQGLQFLFEYFSETQRNKGNFPGRFSGRQFSNSRSEMNVSTLELGDSALYLCASRDTSSYNEQFFGPGTRLTVL.

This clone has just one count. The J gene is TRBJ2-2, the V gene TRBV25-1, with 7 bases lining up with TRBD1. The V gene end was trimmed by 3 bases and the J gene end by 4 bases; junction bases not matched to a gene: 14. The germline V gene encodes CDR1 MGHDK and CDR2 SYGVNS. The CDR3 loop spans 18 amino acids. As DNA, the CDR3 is TGTGCCAGCAGTGACCATAGCTCCAGACAGGGTCGCACCGGGGAGCTGTTTTTT. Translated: CASSDHSSRQGRTGELFF.

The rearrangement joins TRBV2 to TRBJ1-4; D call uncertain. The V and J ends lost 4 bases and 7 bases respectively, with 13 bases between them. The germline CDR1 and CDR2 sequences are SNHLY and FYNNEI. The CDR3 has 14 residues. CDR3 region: CASSGWRQFEKLFF. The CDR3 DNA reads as TGTGCCAGCAGTGGATGGCGACAATTTGAAAAACTGTTTTTT.

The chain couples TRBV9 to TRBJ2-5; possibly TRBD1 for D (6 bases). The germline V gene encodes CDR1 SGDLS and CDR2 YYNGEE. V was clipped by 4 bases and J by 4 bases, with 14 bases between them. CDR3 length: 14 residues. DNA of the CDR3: TGTGCCAGCAGCCCCATGGGGGCGGGAGAGACCCAGTACTTC. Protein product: CASSPMGAGETQYF.

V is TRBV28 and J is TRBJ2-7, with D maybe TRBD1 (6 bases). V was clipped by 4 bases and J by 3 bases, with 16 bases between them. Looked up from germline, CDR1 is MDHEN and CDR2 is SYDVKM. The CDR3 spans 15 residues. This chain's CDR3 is CASSSLGDISYEQYF. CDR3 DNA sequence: TGTGCCAGCAGTTCCCTCGGGGACATTAGCTACGAGCAGTACTTC.

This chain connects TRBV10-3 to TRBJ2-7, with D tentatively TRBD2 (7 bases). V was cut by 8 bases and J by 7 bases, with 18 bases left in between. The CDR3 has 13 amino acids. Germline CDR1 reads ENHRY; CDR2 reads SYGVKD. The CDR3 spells CAIGGAGSGEQYF. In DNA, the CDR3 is TGTGCCATCGGGGGGGCAGGGTCGGGGGAGCAGTACTTC.

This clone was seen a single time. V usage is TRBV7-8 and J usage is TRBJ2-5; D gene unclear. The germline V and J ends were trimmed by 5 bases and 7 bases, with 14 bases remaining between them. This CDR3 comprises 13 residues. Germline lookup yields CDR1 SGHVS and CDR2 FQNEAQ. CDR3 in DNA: TGTGCCAGCAGCCCCAGCGCGTCGGGGACCCAGTACTTC. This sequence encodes CASSPSASGTQYF. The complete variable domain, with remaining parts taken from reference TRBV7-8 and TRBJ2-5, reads GAGVSQSPRYKVAKRGQDVALRCDPISGHVSLFWYQQALGQGPEFLTYFQNEAQLDKSGLPSDRFFAERPEGSVSTLKIQRTQQEDSAVYLCASSPSASGTQYFGPGTRLLVL.

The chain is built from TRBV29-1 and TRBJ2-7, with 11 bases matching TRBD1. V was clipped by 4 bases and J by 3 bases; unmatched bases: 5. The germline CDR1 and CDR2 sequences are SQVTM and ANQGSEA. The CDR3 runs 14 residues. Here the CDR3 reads CSVVVGQGVYEQYF. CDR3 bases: TGCAGCGTTGTGGTGGGACAGGGGGTCTACGAGCAGTACTTC.

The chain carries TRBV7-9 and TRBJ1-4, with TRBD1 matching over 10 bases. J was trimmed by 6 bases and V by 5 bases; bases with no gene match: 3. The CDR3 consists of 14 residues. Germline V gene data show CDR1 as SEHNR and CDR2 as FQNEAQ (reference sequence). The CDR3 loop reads CASSPDRGDEKLFF. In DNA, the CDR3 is TGTGCCAGCAGCCCGGACAGGGGGGATGAAAAACTGTTTTTT.

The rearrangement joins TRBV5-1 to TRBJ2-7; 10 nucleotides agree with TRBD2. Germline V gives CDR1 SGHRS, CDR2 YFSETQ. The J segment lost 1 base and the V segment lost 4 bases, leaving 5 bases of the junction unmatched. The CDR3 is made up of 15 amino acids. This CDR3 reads CASSIAGGFSYEQYF. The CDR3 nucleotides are TGCGCCAGCAGCATAGCGGGAGGCTTTTCCTACGAGCAGTACTTC. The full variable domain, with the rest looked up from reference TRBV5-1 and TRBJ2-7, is KAGVTQTPRYLIKTRGQQVTLSCSPISGHRSVSWYQQTPGQGLQFLFEYFSETQRNKGNFPGRFSGRQFSNSRSEMNVSTLELGDSALYLCASSIAGGFSYEQYFGPGTRLTVT.

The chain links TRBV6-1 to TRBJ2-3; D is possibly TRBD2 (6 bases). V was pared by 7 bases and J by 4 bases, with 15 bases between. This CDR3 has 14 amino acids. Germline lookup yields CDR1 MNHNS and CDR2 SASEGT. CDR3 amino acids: CASITVRGADTQYF. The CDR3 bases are TGTGCCAGCATTACGGTGCGGGGAGCAGATACGCAGTATTTT.

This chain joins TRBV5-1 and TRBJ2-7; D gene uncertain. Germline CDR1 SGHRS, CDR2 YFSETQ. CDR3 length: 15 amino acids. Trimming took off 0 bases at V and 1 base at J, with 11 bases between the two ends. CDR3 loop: CASSLAPAGSYEQYF. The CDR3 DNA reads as TGCGCCAGCAGCTTGGCCCCCGCCGGGTCCTACGAGCAGTACTTC.